This TCR beta chain was profiled in a study of spatial heterogeneity in lung cancer. Time point specified: sample taken at primary tumor resection. Whole RNA came from tumor, nontumor lung or frozen PBMC and was sequenced without being sorted. TCRdb called the 5' RACE reads again in MiXCR, with one record for every CDR3 protein. The sample includes about 1,500 distinct CDR3 sequences, under 8% seen only once; the top ten take roughly a tenth. Sample share makes this clonotype medium-sized. This beta chain appears as a stray read in a library generated for alpha chains; its size is not informative. This sample comprised normal lung tissue next to the tumor, obtained at surgery. This TCR came from a female donor with early-stage non-small cell lung cancer.

The CDR3 is CASSPWAGELFF. The CDR3 DNA follows: TGTGCCAGCAGCCCGTGGGCCGGGGAGCTGTTTTTT. The chain combines TRBV7-2 with TRBJ2-2, with D uncertain. CDR3 length: 12 residues. Trimming pared 5 bases from V and 6 bases from J, leaving 7 bases between. The V gene's germline CDR1 is SGHTA and CDR2 FQGNSA.